One T cell receptor beta chain is described in this entry. The sample is drawn from a study of blood T cell repertoires in COVID-19. Across the study: Sites across the United States, Italy and Spain contributed samples from acute and convalescent COVID-19. PBMCs, B-cell-depleted T cells, or T cells provided the cDNA or gDNA that made up the material.

Germline assignment: CDR1 SGHNT and CDR2 YYREEE (reference sequence). CDR3 length: 15 amino acids. The V end was cut by 0 bases, the J end by 7 bases, with 14 bases between. Methods used by the authors: It was from reference gene primer amplification that nucleated cell counts were estimated. Profiled with immunoSEQ multiplex PCR; TCRdb holds only in-frame clones, not every one. V and J calls and clone size follow that table, whereas D and trimming were derived from the DNA. This sample has roughly 87,000 clones, with about 82% found just once. This TCR derives from a human donor in a cohort sampled during active COVID-19. Material for sequencing was peripheral blood. The chain carries TRBV5-4 and TRBJ2-1; perhaps TRBD2 as D (6 bases). DNA for the CDR3: TGTGCCAGCAGCTTGGGCCAGGGAGGAAGAAATGAGCAGTTCTTC. This encodes CASSLGQGGRNEQFF.